The 5 T cell receptor beta chains listed next were all sequenced from one sample in a study of CD8+ T cells in alopecia areata. Reverse transcription of extracted RNA yielded cDNA, which provided the sequencing template. Profiling relied on immunoSEQ multiplex PCR, and the TCRdb table lists in-frame clones only, not all of them. The sample consists of some 150,000 clones, more than 55% of them appearing once. The sequenced sample consisted of CD8+ T cells sorted from blood. The receptor source for this set is a human donor in good health.

This clone was picked up many times. The V call is TRBV5-1, the J call TRBJ2-3, with D tentatively TRBD1 (5 bases). V shed 0 bases and J shed 6 bases, with 11 bases lying between them. CDR1 SGHRS and CDR2 YFSETQ come from the germline V gene. The CDR3 loop spans 14 amino acids. CDR3 region: CASSLGQGADTQYF. The CDR3 DNA follows: TGCGCCAGCAGCTTGGGGCAGGGTGCGGATACGCAGTATTTT.

This clone appeared a few times. CDR3 coding DNA: TGTGCCAGCAAAATCCTCGGGACAGGGGATGACAACGAGCAGTACTTC. Its translation is CASKILGTGDDNEQYF. The rearrangement links TRBV28 to TRBJ2-7; 10 nucleotides line up with TRBD1. The ends lost 7 bases at V and 5 bases at J; junction bases unmatched: 14. Germline V CDR1 and CDR2: MDHEN, SYDVKM. The CDR3 is made up of 16 amino acids.

The sample holds a few counts of this clone. The J gene is TRBJ2-5, the V gene TRBV4-1, with 10 bases lining up with TRBD2. CDR1 is MGHRA, CDR2 YSYEKL, per germline. This CDR3 has 17 amino acids. J gave up 5 bases and V 3 bases, and 12 bases lay outside the gene matches. The DNA for the CDR3 is TGCGCCAGCAGCCAGAGGGCTAGCGGGAGTCCTAGTGAGACCCAGTACTTC. This gives the protein CASSQRASGSPSETQYF.

This clone was counted a few times. The chain uses TRBV29-1 and TRBJ2-1, with no clear D. The ends were cut back, 5 bases at V and 7 bases at J, with 6 bases in the middle. The CDR3 runs 10 residues. The germline V gene has CDR1 SQVTM and CDR2 ANQGSEA. The CDR3 DNA reads TGCAGCGTTTATGGGAATGAGCAGTTCTTC. Protein sequence: CSVYGNEQFF.

This clone was seen a few times. The chain employs TRBV27 and TRBJ2-1; TRBD2 matches at 13 bases. This CDR3 is built from 15 residues. The J segment lost 6 bases and the V segment lost 5 bases, leaving 4 bases of the junction unmatched. Germline V lookup: CDR1 MNHEY, CDR2 SMNVEV (reference sequence). The CDR3, as DNA: TGTGCCAGCAGTCTGACTAGCGGGAGGCTCAATGAGCAGTTCTTC. It specifies CASSLTSGRLNEQFF.